These 21 T cell receptor beta chains came from one sample sequenced in a study of CD8 T cells in ankylosing spondylitis. MiXCR, applied by TCRdb to the 5' RACE reads, yields one record per CDR3 protein. The table has around 210,000 distinct CDR3 sequences, 8.2% seen once. The source material was blood, either unsorted or a sorted T cell fraction (not recorded which). The receptors stem from a female donor with ankylosing spondylitis or in good health (not recorded which).

Of note for this clonotype: It is likely a read error, because the conserved phenylalanine at the end of the CDR3 is missing. The V gene is TRBV5-4, the J gene TRBJ1-2, with 8 bases fitting TRBD1. The CDR3 has 13 amino acids. Trimming took 3 bases from V and 8 from J; bases not matched to a gene: 6. Looked up from germline, CDR1 is SGHNT and CDR2 is YYREEE (reference sequence). The CDR3 reads CASSSQGAGGYTL. The DNA of the CDR3 is TGTGCCAGCAGCTCCCAGGGGGCGGGAGGCTACACCTTG.

There are many counts of this clonotype. The rearrangement links TRBV29-1 to TRBJ1-1; D call uncertain. Trimming pared 2 bases from V and 0 bases from J, leaving 7 bases between. The germline V gene has CDR1 SQVTM and CDR2 ANQGSEA. The CDR3 covers 13 residues. The CDR3 nucleotides are TGCAGCGTTGAATACGGCCTGAACACTGAAGCTTTCTTT. This codes for CSVEYGLNTEAFF.

There are many counts of this clonotype. The chain has TRBV5-1 and TRBJ2-7; D perhaps matches TRBD1 (6 bases). Trimming took off 0 bases at V and 6 bases at J, with 13 bases between the two ends. Germline lookup yields CDR1 SGHRS and CDR2 YFSETQ. This CDR3 has 14 residues. Here the CDR3 reads CASSLVPGVSEQYF. CDR3 in DNA: TGCGCCAGCAGCTTGGTTCCAGGGGTGAGCGAGCAGTACTTC.

About this clonotype: A much larger clone differs from this one at a single base, so this may be a read error. The chain has TRBV11-2 and TRBJ1-5, with 8 positions matching TRBD1. This CDR3 contains 16 residues. Germline V gene data show CDR1 as SGHAT and CDR2 as FQNNGV. This CDR3 reads CASSLDGGTGNQSQHF. CDR3 nucleotide sequence: TGTGCCAGCAGCTTAGATGGAGGGACAGGTAATCAGTCCCAGCATTTT.

The chain has TRBV6-1 and TRBJ2-3, with D perhaps matching TRBD2 (6 bases). Germline loops: CDR1 MNHNS, CDR2 SASEGT. V dropped 6 bases and J dropped 1 base, with 11 bases sitting between them. The CDR3 contains 14 residues. CDR3 DNA sequence: TGTGCCAGCAGCCACGGGAGCGGCACAGATACGCAGTATTTT. It translates to CASSHGSGTDTQYF.

This clonotype showed up many times. The chain couples TRBV15 to TRBJ2-2; 11 positions agree with TRBD2. V lost 2 bases, J lost 0 bases, and 14 bases stayed unmatched. This CDR3 spans 21 amino acids. Germline CDR1 is LNHNV and CDR2 is YYDKDF (reference sequence). CDR3 in amino acids: CATSRLGLADPSTSNTGELFF. The CDR3 nucleotides are TGTGCCACCAGCAGACTGGGACTAGCGGATCCTTCGACTTCGAACACCGGGGAGCTGTTTTTT. The full variable domain, completed using reference TRBV15 and TRBJ2-2, is DAMVIQNPRYQVTQFGKPVTLSCSQTLNHNVMYWYQQKSSQAPKLLFHYYDKDFNNEADTPDNFQSRRPNTSFCFLDIRSPGLGDTAMYLCATSRLGLADPSTSNTGELFFGEGSRLTVL.

This clonotype has at least ten counts. The J gene is TRBJ1-3, the V gene TRBV5-1; TRBD1 is a possible D gene (5 bases). Trimming removed 4 bases at V and 0 bases at J, with 14 bases between. The CDR3 length is 16 residues. Germline V gene sequence: CDR1 SGHRS, CDR2 YFSETQ. CDR3 region: CASSTQGQGSGNTIYF. For the CDR3, the DNA is TGCGCCAGCAGCACCCAAGGGCAGGGCTCTGGAAACACCATATATTTT.

V gene TRBV5-6 combines with J gene TRBJ2-2; 14 positions match TRBD2. Trimming took 3 bases from V and 6 from J; bases not matched to a gene: 7. The length of the CDR3 is 17 residues. Per the germline V gene, CDR1 is SGHDT and CDR2 is YYEEEE. This chain's CDR3 is CASSCGLAGGTAGELFF. As DNA, the CDR3 is TGTGCCAGCAGCTGCGGACTAGCGGGAGGTACCGCCGGGGAGCTGTTTTTT.

In this sample, this clonotype turned up many times. The V call is TRBV29-1, the J call TRBJ2-1; TRBD1 aligns across 7 bases. There are 11 residues in the CDR3. Losses at the gene ends were 8 bases for V and 11 bases for J; bases not matched to a gene: 9. Germline V gives CDR1 SQVTM, CDR2 ANQGSEA. The CDR3 is CSTPGQAQQFF. The DNA for the CDR3 is TGCAGCACCCCTGGACAGGCTCAGCAGTTCTTC.

This clonotype appeared many times. The J gene is TRBJ2-7, the V gene TRBV20-1; tentatively, D is TRBD1 (5 bases). This CDR3 comprises 13 residues. Germline V gene data show CDR1 as DFQATT and CDR2 as SNEGSKA (reference sequence). V dropped 2 bases and J dropped 7 bases, with 15 bases sitting between them. The DNA for the CDR3 is TGCAGTGCTAGATCGGTCACACCAGGGGAGCAGTACTTC. This sequence encodes CSARSVTPGEQYF.

This clonotype was seen at least ten times. V is TRBV2 and J is TRBJ2-7, with D possibly being TRBD1 (6 bases). The V gene lost 0 bases and the J gene lost 4 bases, with 19 bases spanning the gap. CDR1 and CDR2 from the germline V gene are SNHLY and FYNNEI. The CDR3 totals 17 residues. The CDR3 sequence: CASSEALQGRGRYEQYF. CDR3 in DNA: TGTGCCAGCAGTGAAGCGCTTCAAGGCAGGGGAAGGTACGAGCAGTACTTC. The full variable domain, with the rest looked up from reference TRBV2 and TRBJ2-7, is EPEVTQTPSHQVTQMGQEVILRCVPISNHLYFYWYRQILGQKVEFLVSFYNNEISEKSEIFDDQFSVERPDGSNFTLKIRSTKLEDSAMYFCASSEALQGRGRYEQYFGPGTRLTVT.

This clonotype was recorded at least ten times. The V gene is TRBV29-1, the J gene TRBJ1-4; TRBD1 aligns across 8 bases. Germline V gene lookup returns CDR1 SQVTM and CDR2 ANQGSEA. J was trimmed by 6 bases and V by 5 bases; bases with no gene match: 5. This CDR3 is built from 13 residues. The CDR3 nucleotides are TGCAGCGTTCTAGCAGGGGGCGATGAAAAACTGTTTTTT. This sequence encodes CSVLAGGDEKLFF.

In this sample, this clonotype turned up many times. The chain recombines TRBV20-1 with TRBJ2-7, with D hard to call. The CDR3 loop spans 15 amino acids. Germline loops: CDR1 DFQATT, CDR2 SNEGSKA (reference sequence). With 1 base removed from V and 2 bases from J, the gap between germline ends came to 15 bases. The CDR3 loop reads CSARGNTAPAYEQYF. The CDR3 DNA is TGCAGTGCTAGAGGGAACACAGCTCCAGCCTACGAGCAGTACTTC.

This rearrangement joins TRBV5-5 to TRBJ2-7; possibly TRBD2 for D (5 bases). CDR1 and CDR2 (germline): SGHKS, YYEKEE (reference sequence). CDR3 size: 14 residues. Deletions cut 1 base from V and 4 bases from J, with 12 bases between. The CDR3 protein is CASSLSGKSYEQYF. The CDR3 nucleotides read TGTGCCAGCAGCTTGTCCGGGAAGAGTTACGAGCAGTACTTC.

This clonotype was detected a few times. The chain combines TRBV4-1 with TRBJ2-7, with D uncertain. CDR1 and CDR2 from the germline V gene are MGHRA and YSYEKL. This CDR3 is 14 amino acids long. Deletions cut 2 bases from V and 2 bases from J, with 10 bases between. The CDR3 loop is CASSQQDGAYEQYF. For the CDR3, the DNA is TGCGCCAGCAGCCAACAGGACGGAGCCTACGAGCAGTACTTC.

A remark on this clonotype: Given the absence of the conserved phenylalanine or tryptophan at the CDR3 end, a read error is likely. V gene TRBV24-1 combines with J gene TRBJ2-1; TRBD1 might be the D (5 bases). Germline CDR1 reads KGHDR; CDR2 reads SFDVKD. The CDR3 length is 15 residues. The V end lost 1 base, the J end lost 3 bases, and 9 bases lay between the germline ends. This CDR3 is CATSDFPQDYNEQFS. CDR3 bases: TGTGCCACCAGTGATTTCCCACAGGACTACAATGAGCAGTTCTCC.

Many counts were recorded for this clonotype. The rearrangement joins TRBV4-2 to TRBJ2-7; TRBD2 aligns across 16 bases. V lost 3 bases and J lost 5; bases outside the gene matches: 1. The CDR3 covers 15 residues. The germline gives CDR1 LGHNA, CDR2 YNFKEQ. The CDR3 reads CASSHGTSGRDEQYF. Here the CDR3 DNA reads TGTGCCAGCAGCCATGGGACTAGCGGGAGGGACGAGCAGTACTTC.

This clonotype has a count of ten or more. V usage is TRBV20-1 and J usage is TRBJ2-7, with TRBD2 matching 9 bases. The V gene's germline CDR1 is DFQATT and CDR2 SNEGSKA (reference sequence). The CDR3 contains 15 residues. V lost 0 bases, J lost 1 base, and 4 bases stayed unmatched. CDR3 in DNA: TGCAGTGCTAGAGATCGACTAGCGGTATCCTACGAGCAGTACTTC. Its protein product is CSARDRLAVSYEQYF.

This clonotype was recorded at least ten times. This rearrangement joins TRBV2 to TRBJ1-4; no reliable D call. Trimming removed 6 bases at V and 0 bases at J, with 11 bases between. This CDR3 is built from 15 residues. Germline CDR1 is SNHLY and CDR2 is FYNNEI. The CDR3 spells CASSKDGATNEKLFF. DNA of the CDR3: TGTGCCAGCAGCAAAGACGGTGCAACTAATGAAAAACTGTTTTTT.

This clonotype was detected many times. This sequence joins TRBV5-1 and TRBJ1-2; D unresolved. Looked up from germline, CDR1 is SGHRS and CDR2 is YFSETQ. Trimming cost V 3 bases and J 2 bases, with 11 bases left between them. This CDR3 has 14 amino acids. CDR3 residues: CASSSTSGNYGYTF. In DNA, the CDR3 is TGCGCCAGCAGCTCGACCTCAGGCAACTATGGCTACACCTTC.

This clonotype was counted at least ten times. The rearrangement joins TRBV5-1 to TRBJ2-7; weak D call: TRBD1 (6 bases). Looked up from germline, CDR1 is SGHRS and CDR2 is YFSETQ. Trimming removed 3 bases at V and 5 bases at J, with 9 bases between. The CDR3 is made up of 12 amino acids. In DNA, the CDR3 is TGCGCCAGCAGCTGGAAGGGGGACGAGCAGTACTTC. Translated: CASSWKGDEQYF.